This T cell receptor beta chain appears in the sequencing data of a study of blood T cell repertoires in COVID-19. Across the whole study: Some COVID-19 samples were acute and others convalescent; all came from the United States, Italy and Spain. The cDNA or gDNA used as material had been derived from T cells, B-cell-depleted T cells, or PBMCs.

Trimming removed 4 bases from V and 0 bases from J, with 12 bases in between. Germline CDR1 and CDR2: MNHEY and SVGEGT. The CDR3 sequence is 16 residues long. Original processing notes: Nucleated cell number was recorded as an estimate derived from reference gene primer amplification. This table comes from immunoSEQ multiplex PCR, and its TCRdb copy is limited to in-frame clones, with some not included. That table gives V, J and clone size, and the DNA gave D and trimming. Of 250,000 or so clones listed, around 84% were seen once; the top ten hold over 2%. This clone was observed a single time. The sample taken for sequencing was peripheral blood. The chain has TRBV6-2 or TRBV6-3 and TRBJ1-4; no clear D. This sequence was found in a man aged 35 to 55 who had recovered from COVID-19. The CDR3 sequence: CASSSSRTTTNEKLFF. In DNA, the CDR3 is TGTGCCAGCAGTTCCAGCCGGACTACAACTAATGAAAAACTGTTTTTT.